What follows is one TCR beta chain and its context. Profiling relied on immunoSEQ multiplex PCR, and the TCRdb table lists in-frame clones only, not all of them. The table shows more than 65,000 clones, with less than 95% occurring only once. This specimen comes from a study of technical replicates of blood from a handful of donors. Germline CDR1 is MDHEN and CDR2 is SYDVKM. V was clipped by 6 bases and J by 2 bases; unmatched bases: 4. The CDR3 covers 14 residues. The chain couples TRBV28 to TRBJ1-1; 9 bases align to TRBD1. Sequencing was carried out using T cells isolated from PBMCs. This receptor was identified in a human donor in good health. Here the CDR3 DNA reads TGTGCCAGCAGAGGGACAGGGAGAAACACTGAAGCTTTCTTT. Translation: CASRGTGRNTEAFF.